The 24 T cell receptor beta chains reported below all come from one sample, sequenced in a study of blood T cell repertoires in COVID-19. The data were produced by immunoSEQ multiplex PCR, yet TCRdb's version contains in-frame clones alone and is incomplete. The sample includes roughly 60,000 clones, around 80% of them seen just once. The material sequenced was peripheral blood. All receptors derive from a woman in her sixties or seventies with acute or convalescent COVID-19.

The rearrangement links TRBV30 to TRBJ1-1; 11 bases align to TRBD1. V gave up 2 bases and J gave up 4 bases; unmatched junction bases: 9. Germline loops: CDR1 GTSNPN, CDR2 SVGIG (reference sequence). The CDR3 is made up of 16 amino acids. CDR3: CAWSTGTGGGSTEAFF. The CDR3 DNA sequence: TGTGCCTGGAGTACCGGGACAGGGGGGGGGAGCACTGAAGCTTTCTTT.

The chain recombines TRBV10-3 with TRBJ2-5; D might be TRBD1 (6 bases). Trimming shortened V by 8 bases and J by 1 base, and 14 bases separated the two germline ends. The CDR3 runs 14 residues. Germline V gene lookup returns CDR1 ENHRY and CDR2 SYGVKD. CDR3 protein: CAISTRQVQETQYF. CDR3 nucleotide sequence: TGTGCCATCTCGACCCGACAGGTCCAAGAGACCCAGTACTTC.

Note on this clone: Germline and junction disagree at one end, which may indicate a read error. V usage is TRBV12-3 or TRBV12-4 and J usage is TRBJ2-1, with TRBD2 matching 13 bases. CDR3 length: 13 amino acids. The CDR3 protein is CPSCMTSGGWGFF. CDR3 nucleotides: TGTCCCAGCTGTATGACTAGCGGGGGGTGGGGGTTCTTC.

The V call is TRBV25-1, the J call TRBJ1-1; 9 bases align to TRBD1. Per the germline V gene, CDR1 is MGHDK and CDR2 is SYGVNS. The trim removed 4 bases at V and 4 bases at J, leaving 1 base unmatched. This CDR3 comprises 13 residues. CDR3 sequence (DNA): TGTGCCAGCAGTGCGACAGGGGGCACTGAAGCTTTCTTT. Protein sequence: CASSATGGTEAFF.

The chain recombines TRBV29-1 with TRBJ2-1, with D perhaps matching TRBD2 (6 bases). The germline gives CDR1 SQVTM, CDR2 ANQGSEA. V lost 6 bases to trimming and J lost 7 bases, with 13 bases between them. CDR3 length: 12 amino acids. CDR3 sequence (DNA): TGCAGCGTGTGGCGTGGGGGGAATGAGCAGTTCTTC. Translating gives CSVWRGGNEQFF.

CDR3 amino acids: CASSRSGTGGVEQYF. CDR3 nucleotide sequence: TGTGCCAGCAGTAGGTCCGGGACAGGGGGCGTCGAGCAGTACTTC. V gene TRBV6-5 combines with J gene TRBJ2-7; TRBD1 matches at 12 bases. The CDR3 is 15 amino acids. The V gene's germline CDR1 is MNHEY and CDR2 SVGAGI. V lost 5 bases and J lost 6; bases outside the gene matches: 8.

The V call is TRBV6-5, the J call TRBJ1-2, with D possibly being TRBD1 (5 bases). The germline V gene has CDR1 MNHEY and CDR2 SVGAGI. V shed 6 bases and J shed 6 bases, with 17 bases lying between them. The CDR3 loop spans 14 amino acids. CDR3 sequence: CASRALGGEDGYTF. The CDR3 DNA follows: TGTGCCAGCAGGGCCCTCGGGGGGGAGGATGGCTACACCTTC.

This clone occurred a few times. This CDR3 is CASSTRLAGGSAEQFF. DNA for the CDR3: TGTGCCAGCAGCACAAGACTAGCGGGGGGCTCCGCTGAGCAGTTCTTC. The rearrangement uses TRBV5-4 and TRBJ2-1; 13 bases map to TRBD2. CDR3 length: 16 residues. The germline V gene has CDR1 SGHNT and CDR2 YYREEE (reference sequence). Germline trimming cut 4 bases from V and 9 bases from J; bases unmatched to any gene: 10.

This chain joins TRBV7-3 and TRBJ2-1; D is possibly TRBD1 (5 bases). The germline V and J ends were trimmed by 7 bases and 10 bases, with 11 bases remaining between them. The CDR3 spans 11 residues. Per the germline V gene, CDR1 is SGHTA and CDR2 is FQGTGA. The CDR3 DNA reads TGTGCCAGCAACAACGGACAAGAGCAGTTCTTC. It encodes CASNNGQEQFF.

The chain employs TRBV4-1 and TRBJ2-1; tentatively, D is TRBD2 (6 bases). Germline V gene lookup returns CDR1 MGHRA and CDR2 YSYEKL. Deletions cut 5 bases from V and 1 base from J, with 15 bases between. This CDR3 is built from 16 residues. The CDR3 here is CASSLPASASYNEQFF. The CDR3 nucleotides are TGCGCCAGCAGCTTACCGGCTAGCGCTTCCTACAATGAGCAGTTCTTC.

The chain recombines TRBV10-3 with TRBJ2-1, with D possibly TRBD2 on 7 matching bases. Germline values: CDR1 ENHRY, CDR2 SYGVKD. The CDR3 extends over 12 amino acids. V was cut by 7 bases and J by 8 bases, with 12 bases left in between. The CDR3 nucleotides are TGTGCCATCACCCGAGGGGGGGATGAGCAGTTCTTC. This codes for CAITRGGDEQFF.

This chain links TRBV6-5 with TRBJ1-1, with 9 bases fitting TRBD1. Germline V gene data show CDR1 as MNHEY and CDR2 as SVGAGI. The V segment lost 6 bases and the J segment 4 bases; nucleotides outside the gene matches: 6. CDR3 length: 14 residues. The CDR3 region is CASRGHRGRTEAFF. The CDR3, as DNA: TGTGCCAGCAGAGGACACAGGGGGCGCACTGAAGCTTTCTTT.

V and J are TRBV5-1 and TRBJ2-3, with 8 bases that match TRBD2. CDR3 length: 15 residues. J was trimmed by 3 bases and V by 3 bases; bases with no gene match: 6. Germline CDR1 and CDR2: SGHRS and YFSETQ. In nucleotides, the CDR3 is TGCGCCAGCAGCTGGGGCGGGGGGCAGACAGATACGCAGTATTTT. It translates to CASSWGGGQTDTQYF.

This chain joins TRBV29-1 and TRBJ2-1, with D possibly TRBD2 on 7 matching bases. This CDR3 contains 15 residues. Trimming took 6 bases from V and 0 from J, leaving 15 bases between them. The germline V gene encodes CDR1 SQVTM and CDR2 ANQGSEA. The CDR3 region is CSVPEGGGSYNEQFF. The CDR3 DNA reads TGCAGCGTCCCGGAGGGGGGGGGCTCCTACAATGAGCAGTTCTTC.

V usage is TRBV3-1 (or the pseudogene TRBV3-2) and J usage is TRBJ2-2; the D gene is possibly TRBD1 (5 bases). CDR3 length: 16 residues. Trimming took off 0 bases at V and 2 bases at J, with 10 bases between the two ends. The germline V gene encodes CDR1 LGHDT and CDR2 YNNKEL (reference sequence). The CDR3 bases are TGTGCCAGCAGCCAAGATCAAGGGGCCAACACCGGGGAGCTGTTTTTT. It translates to CASSQDQGANTGELFF.

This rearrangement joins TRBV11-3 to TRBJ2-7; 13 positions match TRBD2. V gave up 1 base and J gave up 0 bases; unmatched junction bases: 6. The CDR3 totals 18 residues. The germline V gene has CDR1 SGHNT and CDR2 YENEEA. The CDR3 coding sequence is TGTGCCAGCAGCTTAGGGACTAGCGGGGGCCTTGGCTCCTACGAGCAGTACTTC. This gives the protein CASSLGTSGGLGSYEQYF.

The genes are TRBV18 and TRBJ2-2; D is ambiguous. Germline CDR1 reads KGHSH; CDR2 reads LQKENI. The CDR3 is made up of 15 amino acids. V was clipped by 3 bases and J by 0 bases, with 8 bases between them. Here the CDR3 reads CASSPQAANTGELFF. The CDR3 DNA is TGTGCCAGCTCACCTCAGGCAGCGAACACCGGGGAGCTGTTTTTT.

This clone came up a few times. The CDR3 here is CASNSQQSSSYNSPLHF. The CDR3 DNA reads TGTGCCAGTAATTCTCAACAGTCAAGCTCCTATAATTCACCCCTCCACTTT. The rearrangement joins TRBV19 to TRBJ1-6; no clear D. CDR1 and CDR2 from the germline V gene are LNHDA and SQIVND (reference sequence). The CDR3 has 17 amino acids. Trimming stripped 7 bases from V and 0 bases from J, with 16 bases between.

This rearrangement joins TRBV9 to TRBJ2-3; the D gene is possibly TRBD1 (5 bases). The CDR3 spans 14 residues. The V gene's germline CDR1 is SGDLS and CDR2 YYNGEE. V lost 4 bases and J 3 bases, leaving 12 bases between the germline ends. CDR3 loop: CASSPAGWTDTQYF. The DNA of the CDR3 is TGTGCCAGCAGCCCCGCAGGGTGGACAGATACGCAGTATTTT. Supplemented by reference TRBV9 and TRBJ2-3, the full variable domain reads DSGVTQTPKHLITATGQRVTLRCSPRSGDLSVYWYQQSLDQGLQFLIQYYNGEERAKGNILERFSAQQFPDLHSELNLSSLELGDSALYFCASSPAGWTDTQYFGPGTRLTVL.

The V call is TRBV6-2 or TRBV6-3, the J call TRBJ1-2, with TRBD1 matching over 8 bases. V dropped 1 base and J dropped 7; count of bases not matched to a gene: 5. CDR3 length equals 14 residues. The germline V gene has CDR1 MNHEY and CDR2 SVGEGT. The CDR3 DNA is TGTGCCAGCAGTTACTGGCAGGGGGCGCCTGGCTACACCTTC. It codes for CASSYWQGAPGYTF.

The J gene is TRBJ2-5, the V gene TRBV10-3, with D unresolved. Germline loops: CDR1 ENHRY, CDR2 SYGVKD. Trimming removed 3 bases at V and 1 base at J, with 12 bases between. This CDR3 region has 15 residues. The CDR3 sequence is CAISDRRVAQETQYF. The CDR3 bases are TGTGCCATCAGTGACCGGAGAGTAGCCCAAGAGACCCAGTACTTC.

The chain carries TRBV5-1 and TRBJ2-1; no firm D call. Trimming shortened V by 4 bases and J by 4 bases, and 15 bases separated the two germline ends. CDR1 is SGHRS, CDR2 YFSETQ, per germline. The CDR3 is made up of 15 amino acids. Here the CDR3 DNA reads TGCGCCAGCAGCCCTGCCGGTCCCGGTTACAATGAGCAGTTCTTC. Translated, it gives CASSPAGPGYNEQFF.

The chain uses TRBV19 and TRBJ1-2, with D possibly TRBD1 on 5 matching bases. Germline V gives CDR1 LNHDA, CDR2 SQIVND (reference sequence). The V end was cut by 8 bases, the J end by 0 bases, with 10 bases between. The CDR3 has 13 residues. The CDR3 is CASSQEPNYGYTF. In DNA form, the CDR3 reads TGTGCCAGTTCACAGGAACCTAACTATGGCTACACCTTC.

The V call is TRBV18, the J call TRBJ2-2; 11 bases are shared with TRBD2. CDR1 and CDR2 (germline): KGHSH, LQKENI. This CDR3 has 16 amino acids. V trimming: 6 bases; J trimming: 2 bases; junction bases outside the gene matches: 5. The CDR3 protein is CASSTGTSGNTGELFF. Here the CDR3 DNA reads TGTGCCAGCTCGACCGGGACTAGCGGCAACACCGGGGAGCTGTTTTTT.